A single sample is the source of the 14 T cell receptor beta chains below, sequenced in a study of CD4+ T cells in melanoma. Here immunoSEQ multiplex PCR was the method, and the copy in TCRdb shows in-frame clones only, minus some. The sample contains about 140,000 clones, around 90% of which appear only once. The receptors come from a human donor with melanoma.

The gene calls are TRBV9 and TRBJ2-1, with 8 positions matching TRBD1. This CDR3 contains 13 residues. The trim removed 4 bases at V and 11 bases at J, leaving 8 bases unmatched. The germline CDR1 and CDR2 sequences are SGDLS and YYNGEE. CDR3 in DNA: TGTGCCAGCAGCTTCCGGACAGGGCGCCAGCAGTTCTTC. Translation: CASSFRTGRQQFF.

CDR3 nucleotide sequence: TGTGCCAGCAGACCTGGACAGGGTGATGCTTTCTTT. This translates into CASRPGQGDAFF. This chain connects TRBV7-9 to TRBJ1-1; 8 nucleotides match TRBD1. V lost 6 bases to trimming and J lost 11 bases; unmatched junction nucleotides: 8. This CDR3 is built from 12 residues. Germline V gives CDR1 SEHNR, CDR2 FQNEAQ (reference sequence). The variable domain in full, with the rest retrieved from reference TRBV7-9 and TRBJ1-1, is DTGVSQNPRHKITKRGQNVTFRCDPISEHNRLYWYRQTLGQGPEFLTYFQNEAQLEKSRLLSDRFSAERPKGSFSTLEIQRTEQGDSAMYLCASRPGQGDAFFGQGTRLTVV.

This chain joins TRBV6-5 and TRBJ2-1, with D unresolved. CDR1 and CDR2 (germline): MNHEY, SVGAGI. CDR3 length: 11 amino acids. V was clipped by 6 bases and J by 14 bases, with 14 bases between them. The CDR3 sequence is CASSLGGIKFF. The CDR3 region has the DNA TGTGCCAGCAGCCTCGGCGGCATCAAGTTCTTC.

J is TRBJ1-2 and V is TRBV19, with 7 nucleotides matching TRBD1. V lost 5 bases, J lost 8 bases, and 11 bases stayed unmatched. This CDR3 contains 14 residues. Germline V CDR1 and CDR2: LNHDA, SQIVND (reference sequence). CDR3 in amino acids: CASSAKNLGGGYTF. CDR3 DNA sequence: TGTGCCAGTAGTGCCAAAAATTTAGGGGGCGGCTACACCTTC.

The V and J genes are TRBV11-3 and TRBJ1-6; D gene ambiguous. Germline CDR1 and CDR2: SGHNT and YENEEA. Trimming stripped 4 bases from V and 9 bases from J, with 10 bases between. This CDR3 has 13 amino acids. Written as DNA, the CDR3 is TGTGCCAGCAGCTCCATTGGAGGTTCACCCCTCCACTTT. It encodes CASSSIGGSPLHF.

This rearrangement joins TRBV9 to TRBJ2-3; 8 bases match TRBD1. CDR3 length: 14 amino acids. V was pared by 4 bases and J by 4 bases, with 5 bases of the junction left unmatched. Germline values: CDR1 SGDLS, CDR2 YYNGEE. CDR3 sequence reads: CASSPLQGADTQYF. CDR3 bases: TGTGCCAGCAGCCCATTACAGGGGGCAGATACGCAGTATTTT.

The rearrangement joins TRBV6-5 to TRBJ1-6; 9 bases fit TRBD1. With V trimmed by 4 bases and J by 7 bases, 5 bases remained unmatched. CDR3 length: 15 amino acids. Per the germline V gene, CDR1 is MNHEY and CDR2 is SVGAGI. The CDR3 DNA follows: TGTGCCAGCAGTTTGGGGACAGGGCTAAATTCACCCCTCCACTTT. Translating it yields CASSLGTGLNSPLHF.

The chain is built from TRBV6-1 and TRBJ2-7; D call uncertain. V lost 2 bases and J lost 0, with 17 bases in between. The germline gives CDR1 MNHNS, CDR2 SASEGT. CDR3 length: 17 amino acids. The DNA of the CDR3 is TGTGCCAGCAGTGAATATCATGCGGCTTTCGGCTCCTACGAGCAGTACTTC. This sequence encodes CASSEYHAAFGSYEQYF.

V is TRBV5-1 and J is TRBJ1-2; D gene uncertain. Between the trimmed V and J ends, which lost 0 bases and 3 bases, there was a span of 9 bases. The CDR3 is 14 amino acids. Germline V lookup: CDR1 SGHRS, CDR2 YFSETQ. The CDR3 protein is CASSLGTSDYGYTF. For the CDR3, the DNA is TGCGCCAGCAGCTTGGGCACCTCAGACTATGGCTACACCTTC.

This chain connects TRBV14 to TRBJ2-1; maybe TRBD2 (5 bases). The germline V gene encodes CDR1 SGHDN and CDR2 FVKESK. V was trimmed by 4 bases and J by 8 bases, leaving 18 bases between them. The CDR3 consists of 15 residues. The CDR3, as DNA: TGTGCCAGCAGCCCAACACCACTCCGGCGGGATGAGCAGTTCTTC. This translates into CASSPTPLRRDEQFF.

This rearrangement joins TRBV5-4 to TRBJ1-1; TRBD1 is a possible D gene (6 bases). V was cut by 0 bases and J by 8 bases, with 11 bases left in between. The CDR3 is 13 amino acids. Germline values: CDR1 SGHNT, CDR2 YYREEE (reference sequence). The CDR3 sequence: CASSLARQAEAFF. The CDR3 region has the DNA TGTGCCAGCAGCTTGGCTAGACAGGCCGAAGCTTTCTTT.

The V gene is TRBV7-6, the J gene TRBJ1-2, with unresolved D. The V end lost 5 bases, the J end lost 2 bases, and 9 bases lay between the germline ends. From germline, CDR1 is SGHVS and CDR2 FNYEAQ. The CDR3 contains 13 residues. The CDR3 DNA sequence: TGTGCCAGCAGCCCGAGCGGCAACTATGGCTACACCTTC. Translated, it gives CASSPSGNYGYTF. Variable domain in full (rest from reference TRBV7-6 and TRBJ1-2): GAGVSQSPRYKVTKRGQDVALRCDPISGHVSLYWYRQALGQGPEFLTYFNYEAQQDKSGLPNDRFSAERPEGSISTLTIQRTEQRDSAMYRCASSPSGNYGYTFGSGTRLTVV.

The chain couples TRBV29-1 to TRBJ2-5, with 14 bases fitting TRBD2. Germline-derived CDR1 and CDR2 are SQVTM and ANQGSEA. V lost 6 bases to trimming and J lost 2 bases; unmatched junction nucleotides: 5. The CDR3 has 15 amino acids. The chain's CDR3 is CSVGTSGGVQETQYF. In DNA, the CDR3 is TGCAGCGTCGGGACTAGCGGGGGCGTACAAGAGACCCAGTACTTC.

The chain employs TRBV2 and TRBJ2-7, with TRBD1 as a possible D gene (6 bases). V lost 3 bases and J 6 bases, leaving 12 bases between the germline ends. Germline V gives CDR1 SNHLY, CDR2 FYNNEI. The CDR3 consists of 13 residues. CDR3 in DNA: TGTGCCAGCAGTGACCCGCGAGGGGGCGAGCAGTACTTC. Its protein product is CASSDPRGGEQYF.